This TCR beta chain appears in the sequencing data of a study of blood T cells in healthy people across ages. This clonotype occurred once. Then a second PCR, running about 6 to 11 cycles, was carried out with a sample-barcoded 5' primer and a J-beta primer mix. One entry per CDR3 protein, called by TCRdb with MiXCR from the 5' RACE reads. The table has roughly 1.7 million distinct CDR3 sequences, roughly a third seen once. Germline CDR1 is SGHTA and CDR2 is FQGTGA. The CDR3 spans 16 residues. J lost 2 bases, V lost 2 bases, and 7 bases had no gene match. V gene TRBV7-3 combines with J gene TRBJ2-3, with 7 bases aligning to TRBD2. Sequencing was performed on blood. The sequence was collected from a woman in her 30s in good health. The CDR3 sequence: CASSLVLAENTDTQYF. CDR3 sequence (DNA): TGTGCCAGCAGCTTAGTGCTAGCGGAGAACACAGATACGCAGTATTTT.